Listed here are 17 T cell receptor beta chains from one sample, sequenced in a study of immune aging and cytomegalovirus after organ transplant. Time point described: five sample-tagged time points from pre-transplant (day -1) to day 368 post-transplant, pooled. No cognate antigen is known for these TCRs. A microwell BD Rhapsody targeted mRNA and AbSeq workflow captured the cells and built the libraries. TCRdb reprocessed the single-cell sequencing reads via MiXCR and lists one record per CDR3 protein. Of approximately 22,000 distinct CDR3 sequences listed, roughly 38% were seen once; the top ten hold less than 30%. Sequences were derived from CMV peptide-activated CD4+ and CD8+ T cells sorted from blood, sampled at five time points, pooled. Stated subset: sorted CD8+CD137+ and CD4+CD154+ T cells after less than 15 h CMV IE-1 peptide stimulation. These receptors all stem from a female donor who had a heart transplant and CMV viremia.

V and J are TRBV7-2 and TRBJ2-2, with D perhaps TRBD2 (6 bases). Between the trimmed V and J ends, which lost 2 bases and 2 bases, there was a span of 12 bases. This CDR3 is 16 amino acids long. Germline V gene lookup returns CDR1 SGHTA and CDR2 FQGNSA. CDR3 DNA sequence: TGTGCCAGCAGCTTACGGGACTTCTTAAACACCGGGGAGCTGTTTTTT. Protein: CASSLRDFLNTGELFF.

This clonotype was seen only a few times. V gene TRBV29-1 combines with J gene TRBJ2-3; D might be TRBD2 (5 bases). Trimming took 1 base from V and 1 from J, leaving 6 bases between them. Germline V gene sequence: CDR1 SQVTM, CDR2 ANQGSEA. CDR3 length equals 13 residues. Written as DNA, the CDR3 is TGCAGCGTTGAAGTTAGCGGCACAGATACGCAGTATTTT. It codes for CSVEVSGTDTQYF.

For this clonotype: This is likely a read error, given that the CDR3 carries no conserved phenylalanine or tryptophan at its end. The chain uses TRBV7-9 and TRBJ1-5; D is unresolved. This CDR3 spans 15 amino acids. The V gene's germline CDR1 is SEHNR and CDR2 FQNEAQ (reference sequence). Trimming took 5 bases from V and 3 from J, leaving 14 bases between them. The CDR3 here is CASSPPGVDNQPQHL. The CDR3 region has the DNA TGTGCCAGCAGCCCCCCCGGGGTGGACAATCAGCCCCAGCATTTA.

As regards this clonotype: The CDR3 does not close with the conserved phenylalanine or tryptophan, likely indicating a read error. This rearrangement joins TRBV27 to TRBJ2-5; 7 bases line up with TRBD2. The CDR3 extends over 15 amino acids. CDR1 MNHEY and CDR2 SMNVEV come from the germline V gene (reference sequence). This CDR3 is CAGSLYGLGGGTQYL. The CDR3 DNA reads TGTGCCGGCAGTTTATACGGACTAGGAGGAGGGACCCAGTACCTC.

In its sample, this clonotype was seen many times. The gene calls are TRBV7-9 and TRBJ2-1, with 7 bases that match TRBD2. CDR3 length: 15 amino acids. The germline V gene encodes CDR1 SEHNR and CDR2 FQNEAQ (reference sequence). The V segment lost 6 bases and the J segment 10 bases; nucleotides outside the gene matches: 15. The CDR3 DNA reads TGTGCCAGCAGTCAAAAGTTGTGGGAGGGCCGCGAGCAGTTCTTC. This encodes CASSQKLWEGREQFF.

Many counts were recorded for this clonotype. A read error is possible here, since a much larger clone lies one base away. Written as DNA, the CDR3 is TGCAGTGTTAGAGATCGGGGGGCAGGGGGTCACTCCTACAATGAGCAGTTCTTC. It translates to CSVRDRGAGGHSYNEQFF. This chain links TRBV20-1 with TRBJ2-1, with D tentatively TRBD1 or TRBD2 (7 bases each). This CDR3 comprises 18 residues. Germline loops: CDR1 DFQATT, CDR2 SNEGSKA (reference sequence).

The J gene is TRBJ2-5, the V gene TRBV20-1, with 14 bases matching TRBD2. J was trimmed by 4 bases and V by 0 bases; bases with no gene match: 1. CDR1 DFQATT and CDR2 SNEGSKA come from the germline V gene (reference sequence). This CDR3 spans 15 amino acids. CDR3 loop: CSARETSGRVETQYF. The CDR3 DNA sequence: TGCAGTGCTAGAGAGACTAGCGGGAGGGTAGAGACCCAGTACTTC.

CDR3 protein: CSAARGRGYADTQYF. The DNA of the CDR3 is TGCAGTGCCGCTCGAGGGAGGGGTTACGCAGATACGCAGTATTTT. V and J are TRBV20-1 and TRBJ2-3; 7 bases agree with TRBD2. The V segment lost 6 bases and the J segment 4 bases; nucleotides outside the gene matches: 13. The CDR3 loop spans 15 amino acids. Germline CDR1 reads DFQATT; CDR2 reads SNEGSKA (reference sequence).

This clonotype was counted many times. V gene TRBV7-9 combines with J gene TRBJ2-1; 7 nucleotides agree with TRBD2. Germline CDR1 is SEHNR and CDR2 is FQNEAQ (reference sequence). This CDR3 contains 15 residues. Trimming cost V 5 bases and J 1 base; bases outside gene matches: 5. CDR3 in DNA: TGTGCCAGCAGCCCCAGACTAGCTTCCTACAATGAGCAGTTCTTC. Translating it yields CASSPRLASYNEQFF.

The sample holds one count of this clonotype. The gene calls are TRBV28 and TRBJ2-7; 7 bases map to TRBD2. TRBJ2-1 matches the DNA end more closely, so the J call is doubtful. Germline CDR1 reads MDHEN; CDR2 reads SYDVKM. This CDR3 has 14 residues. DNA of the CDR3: TGTGCCAGCAGTTCCTCGGGAGGTGGCTACGAGCAGTTCTTC. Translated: CASSSSGGGYEQFF.

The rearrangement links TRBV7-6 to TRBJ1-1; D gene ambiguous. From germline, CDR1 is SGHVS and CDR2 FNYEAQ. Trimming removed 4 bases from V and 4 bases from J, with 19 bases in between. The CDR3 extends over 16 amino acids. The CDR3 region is CASSSQTGTMSTEAFF. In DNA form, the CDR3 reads TGTGCCAGCAGCTCCCAAACTGGCACGATGAGCACTGAAGCTTTCTTT.

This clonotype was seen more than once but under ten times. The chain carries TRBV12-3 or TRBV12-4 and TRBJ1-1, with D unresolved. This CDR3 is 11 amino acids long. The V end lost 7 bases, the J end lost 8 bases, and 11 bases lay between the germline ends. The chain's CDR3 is CASNLGREAFF. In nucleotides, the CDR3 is TGTGCCAGCAATCTCGGGCGGGAAGCTTTCTTT.

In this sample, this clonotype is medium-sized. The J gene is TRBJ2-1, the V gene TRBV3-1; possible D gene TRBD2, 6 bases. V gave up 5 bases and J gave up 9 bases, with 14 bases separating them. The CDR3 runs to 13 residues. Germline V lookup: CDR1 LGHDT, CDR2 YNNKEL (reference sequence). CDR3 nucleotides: TGTGCCAGCAGCAGCAGACTAGATCTTGAGCAGTTCTTC. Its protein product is CASSSRLDLEQFF.

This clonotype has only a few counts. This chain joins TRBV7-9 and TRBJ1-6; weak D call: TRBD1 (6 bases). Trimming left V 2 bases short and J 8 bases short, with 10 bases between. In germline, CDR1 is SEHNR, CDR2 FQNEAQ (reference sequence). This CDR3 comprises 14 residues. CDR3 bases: TGTGCCAGCAGCTTAATGGGGGCTGATTCACCCCTCCACTTT. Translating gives CASSLMGADSPLHF. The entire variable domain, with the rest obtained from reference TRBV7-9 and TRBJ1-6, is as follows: DTGVSQNPRHKITKRGQNVTFRCDPISEHNRLYWYRQTLGQGPEFLTYFQNEAQLEKSRLLSDRFSAERPKGSFSTLEIQRTEQGDSAMYLCASSLMGADSPLHFGNGTRLTVT.

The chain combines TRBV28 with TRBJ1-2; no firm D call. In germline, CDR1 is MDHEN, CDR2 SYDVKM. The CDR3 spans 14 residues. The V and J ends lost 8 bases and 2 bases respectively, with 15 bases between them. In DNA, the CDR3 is TGTGCCAGCGGCCGTCCGTCACCGAACTATGGCTACACCTTC. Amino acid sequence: CASGRPSPNYGYTF.

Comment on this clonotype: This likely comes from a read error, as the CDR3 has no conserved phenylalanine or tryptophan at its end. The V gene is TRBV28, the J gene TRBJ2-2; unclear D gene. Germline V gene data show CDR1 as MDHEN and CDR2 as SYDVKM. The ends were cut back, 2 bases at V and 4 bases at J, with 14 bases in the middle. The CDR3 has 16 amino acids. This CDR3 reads CASSLSIWSCTGELFS. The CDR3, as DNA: TGTGCCAGCAGTTTAAGCATCTGGAGTTGCACCGGGGAGCTGTTTTCT.

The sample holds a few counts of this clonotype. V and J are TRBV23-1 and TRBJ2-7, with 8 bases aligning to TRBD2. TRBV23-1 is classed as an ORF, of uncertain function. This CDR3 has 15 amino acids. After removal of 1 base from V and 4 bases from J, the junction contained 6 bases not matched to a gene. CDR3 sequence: CASSQLSGSSYEQYF. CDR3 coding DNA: TGCGCCAGCAGTCAATTAAGCGGGAGTTCATACGAGCAGTACTTC.